Listed here are 16 T cell receptor beta chains from one sample, sequenced in a study of identical twins. TCRdb ran MiXCR on the 5' RACE reads and lists one entry per CDR3 protein. The data contain 400,000 or so distinct CDR3 sequences, around 9% of them singletons. Sequenced sample: naive T cells sorted from blood. These receptors were taken from a woman between 45 and 65 years old in good health.

The genes are TRBV27 and TRBJ2-3; TRBD2 aligns across 13 bases. Germline CDR1 reads MNHEY; CDR2 reads SMNVEV (reference sequence). This CDR3 is built from 23 residues. The junction had 25 bases not matched to a gene; V was cut back by 6 bases and J by 1 base. The CDR3: CASSTGQVALGLAGVTGTDTQYF. DNA of the CDR3: TGTGCCAGCAGCACGGGACAGGTAGCCCTTGGACTAGCGGGAGTCACCGGCACAGATACGCAGTATTTT.

This clonotype was observed many times. The chain links TRBV2 to TRBJ2-1; 7 bases are shared with TRBD2. The CDR3 loop spans 14 amino acids. The germline V gene encodes CDR1 SNHLY and CDR2 FYNNEI. Trimming cost V 8 bases and J 4 bases; bases outside gene matches: 8. The chain's CDR3 is CASGGSPSYNEQFF. DNA for the CDR3: TGTGCCAGCGGCGGGAGTCCCTCTTACAATGAGCAGTTCTTC.

The rearrangement links TRBV5-1 to TRBJ2-7; 10 bases align to TRBD1. CDR1 is SGHRS, CDR2 YFSETQ, per germline. V lost 4 bases and J lost 3; bases outside the gene matches: 4. This CDR3 has 14 amino acids. The CDR3 nucleotides are TGCGCCAGCAGCCACGGACAGGGGGGCTACGAGCAGTACTTC. It translates to CASSHGQGGYEQYF.

This clonotype has at least ten counts. V usage is TRBV29-1 and J usage is TRBJ1-6, with TRBD1 as a possible D gene (5 bases). V lost 7 bases and J lost 5, with 12 bases in between. This CDR3 has 13 residues. Germline CDR1 and CDR2: SQVTM and ANQGSEA. DNA for the CDR3: TGCAGCGGCCCGGGACCCGATAATTCACCCCTCCACTTT. As protein: CSGPGPDNSPLHF.

This clonotype was seen a few times. The chain carries TRBV10-3 and TRBJ1-5, with a weak D call TRBD1 (6 bases). This CDR3 is 14 amino acids long. V was trimmed by 10 bases and J by 0 bases, leaving 13 bases between them. From germline, CDR1 is ENHRY and CDR2 SYGVKD. The CDR3 DNA follows: TGTGCCACCGTACAGGGCCTTAGCAATCAGCCCCAGCATTTT. It is translated as CATVQGLSNQPQHF.

V is TRBV29-1 and J is TRBJ2-5, with D tentatively TRBD2 (6 bases). Trimming left V 3 bases short and J 5 bases short, with 13 bases between. Germline V gene data show CDR1 as SQVTM and CDR2 as ANQGSEA. This CDR3 is 13 amino acids long. The CDR3 bases are TGCAGCGTTGATACGGGAGCGCGTGAGACCCAGTACTTC. Amino acids: CSVDTGARETQYF.

The V gene is TRBV7-9, the J gene TRBJ2-3, with TRBD2 matching 10 bases. CDR1 is SEHNR, CDR2 FQNEAQ, per germline (reference sequence). The J segment lost 4 bases and the V segment lost 5 bases, leaving 9 bases of the junction unmatched. CDR3 length equals 16 residues. The CDR3 protein is CASSARTSGAADTQYF. The CDR3 nucleotides read TGTGCCAGCAGCGCGAGGACTAGCGGAGCAGCAGATACGCAGTATTTT.

This clonotype appeared many times. The chain carries TRBV7-6 and TRBJ2-1; D uncertain. CDR1 SGHVS and CDR2 FNYEAQ come from the germline V gene. The CDR3 has 17 residues. Trimming cost V 5 bases and J 2 bases, with 19 bases left between them. In nucleotides, the CDR3 is TGTGCCAGCAGCCCAAAAGCCGGGTCAGCCACCTACAATGAGCAGTTCTTC. This encodes CASSPKAGSATYNEQFF.

V gene TRBV6-5 combines with J gene TRBJ1-2; D uncertain. Trimming cost V 5 bases and J 5 bases, with 15 bases left between them. The germline V gene encodes CDR1 MNHEY and CDR2 SVGAGI. The CDR3 has 14 residues. This CDR3 is CASSTNLGNYGYTF. In DNA, the CDR3 is TGTGCCAGCAGTACCAACTTGGGAAATTATGGCTACACCTTC.

J is TRBJ2-5 and V is TRBV7-2, with 7 bases aligning to TRBD1. V gave up 3 bases and J gave up 1 base; unmatched junction bases: 8. This CDR3 has 16 residues. In germline, CDR1 is SGHTA, CDR2 FQGNSA. The DNA of the CDR3 is TGTGCCAGCAGCTTCAAACCGGGACAGAGCCAAGAGACCCAGTACTTC. This codes for CASSFKPGQSQETQYF.

The sample holds many counts of this clonotype. The gene calls are TRBV7-8 and TRBJ2-1; 7 bases are a match to TRBD1. The V gene end was trimmed by 1 base and the J gene end by 4 bases; junction bases not matched to a gene: 7. This CDR3 region has 16 residues. The germline V gene has CDR1 SGHVS and CDR2 FQNEAQ. The CDR3 DNA sequence: TGTGCCAGCAGCTTAGGACGAGGGGGCCGATACAATGAGCAGTTCTTC. Its translation: CASSLGRGGRYNEQFF.

The rearrangement uses TRBV12-3 or TRBV12-4 and TRBJ2-7; unclear D gene. V lost 6 bases and J lost 3, with 12 bases in between. The CDR3 length is 13 residues. The CDR3 spells CASRPGTLYEQYF. CDR3 bases: TGTGCCAGCAGGCCCGGAACCCTCTACGAGCAGTACTTC.

This clonotype has only a few counts. The rearrangement joins TRBV6-6 to TRBJ1-5; D call uncertain. This CDR3 has 13 amino acids. V lost 4 bases and J lost 4, with 8 bases in between. Per the germline V gene, CDR1 is MNHNY and CDR2 is SVGAGI (reference sequence). The CDR3 nucleotides read TGTGCCAGCAGTTCGATAGAAAATCAGCCCCAGCATTTT. Translation: CASSSIENQPQHF.

The DNA for the CDR3 is TGTGCCAGCAGTATTCGGACTAGGCCGTACAATGAGCAGTTCTTC. Amino acids: CASSIRTRPYNEQFF. This chain links TRBV12-3 or TRBV12-4 with TRBJ2-1, with 7 bases that match TRBD2. V trimming: 5 bases; J trimming: 4 bases; junction bases outside the gene matches: 8. The CDR3 contains 15 residues.

The rearrangement uses TRBV5-6 and TRBJ1-2, with TRBD1 identical over 8 bases. This CDR3 contains 13 residues. Per germline, CDR1 SGHDT and CDR2 YYEEEE. J gave up 3 bases and V 4 bases, and 2 bases lay outside the gene matches. CDR3: CASSQGADYGYTF. Here the CDR3 DNA reads TGTGCCAGCAGCCAGGGGGCGGACTATGGCTACACCTTC.

The gene calls are TRBV6-5 and TRBJ2-2; 10 bases map to TRBD2. Germline CDR1 reads MNHEY; CDR2 reads SVGAGI. Germline trimming cut 2 bases from V and 3 bases from J; bases unmatched to any gene: 3. The CDR3 is 16 amino acids. The CDR3 here is CASSYGGLADTGELFF. CDR3 nucleotides: TGTGCCAGCAGTTACGGAGGACTAGCGGACACCGGGGAGCTGTTTTTT.